This T cell receptor (beta chain) was captured in a study of CD8+ T cells in alopecia areata. Details on this clone: Its specificity is not known.

RNA, once extracted, was reverse transcribed into cDNA for use as the sequencing template. Produced via immunoSEQ multiplex PCR; TCRdb's table is partial and in-frame only. Here the sample spans 150,000 or so clones, around 71% being singletons. This CDR3 has 15 residues. Germline values: CDR1 SGHDN, CDR2 FVKESK. The V end lost 1 base, the J end lost 4 bases, and 11 bases lay between the germline ends. General study points: Researchers reported that TCR sharing among patients proved less clear than in mice, possibly HLA-linked.

Here the sequenced sample was CD8+ T cells sorted from blood, taken at week 0. The chain recombines TRBV14 with TRBJ2-4; no reliable D call. The sequence was obtained from a human donor with alopecia areata. This chain's CDR3 is CASSQVVAGKNIQYF. The CDR3 DNA is TGTGCCAGCAGCCAAGTTGTCGCCGGTAAAAACATTCAGTACTTC.